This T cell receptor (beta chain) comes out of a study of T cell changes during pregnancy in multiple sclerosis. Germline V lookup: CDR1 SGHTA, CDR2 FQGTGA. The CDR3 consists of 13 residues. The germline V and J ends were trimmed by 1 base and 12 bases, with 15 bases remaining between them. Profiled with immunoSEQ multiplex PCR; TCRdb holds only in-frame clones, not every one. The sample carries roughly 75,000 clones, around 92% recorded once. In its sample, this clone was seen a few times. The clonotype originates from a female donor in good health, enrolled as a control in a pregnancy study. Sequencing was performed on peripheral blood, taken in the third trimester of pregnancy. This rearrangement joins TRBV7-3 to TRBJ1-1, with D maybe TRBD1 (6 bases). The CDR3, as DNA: TGTGCCAGCAGCTTAAAGGGGGGGCAGCCTACTTTCTTT. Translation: CASSLKGGQPTFF.